These 21 T cell receptor beta chains came from one sample sequenced in a study of blood T cells in healthy people across ages. Using a J-beta primer mix together with a sample-barcoded 5' primer, a second PCR was run for about 6 to 12 cycles. In TCRdb, the 5' RACE reads were re-called with MiXCR into one record per CDR3 protein. The table includes about 560,000 distinct CDR3 sequences, roughly a quarter detected once. These data were also filed under a second study, of T cells of mothers and their children.

Source material: blood. The receptors come from a boy aged 2 to 10 in good health.

The DNA of the CDR3 is TGTGCCAGCAGCTTAGCGACGGGACAACTTTACTATGGCTACACCTTC. Translated: CASSLATGQLYYGYTF. The chain couples TRBV7-9 to TRBJ1-2; D is perhaps TRBD1 (6 bases). Germline values: CDR1 SEHNR, CDR2 FQNEAQ (reference sequence). The CDR3 runs 16 residues. Trimming shortened V by 0 bases and J by 3 bases, and 14 bases separated the two germline ends.

The V and J genes are TRBV6-6 and TRBJ2-7; 8 bases line up with TRBD2. This CDR3 contains 13 residues. The V segment lost 7 bases and the J segment 9 bases; nucleotides outside the gene matches: 11. Germline CDR1 MNHNY, CDR2 SVGAGI (reference sequence). The CDR3 DNA is TGTGCCAGCACTACCAGCGGGAGCAACGGGCAGTACTTC. Translation: CASTTSGSNGQYF.

This clonotype was seen more than once but under ten times. The V call is TRBV11-1, the J call TRBJ2-5, with D hard to call. The CDR3 extends over 14 amino acids. Looked up from germline, CDR1 is SGHAT and CDR2 is FQDESV (reference sequence). V was cut by 6 bases and J by 1 base, with 12 bases left in between. The CDR3 region has the DNA TGTGCCAGCAGTGGTTTAGCCCTCCAAGAGACCCAGTACTTC. Translating gives CASSGLALQETQYF.

The V call is TRBV9, the J call TRBJ2-6; D not certain. CDR1 is SGDLS, CDR2 YYNGEE, per germline. CDR3 length equals 16 residues. V was trimmed by 0 bases and J by 0 bases, leaving 7 bases between them. CDR3 DNA sequence: TGTGCCAGCAGCGTAGTGGCGAGCTCTGGGGCCAACGTCCTGACTTTC. Its translation: CASSVVASSGANVLTF.

A few counts support this clonotype. The rearrangement joins TRBV4-3 to TRBJ2-5; D uncertain. The V gene lost 5 bases and the J gene lost 11 bases, with 24 bases spanning the gap. CDR1 LGHNA and CDR2 YSLEER come from the germline V gene. This CDR3 spans 15 amino acids. The CDR3 coding sequence is TGCGCCAGCAGCGAAGTAGGTACTACCAATACGAAGCAGTACTTC. Its protein product is CASSEVGTTNTKQYF.

This clonotype occurred many times. The V call is TRBV3-1, the J call TRBJ2-5, with no clear D. The CDR3 covers 17 residues. Trimming left V 1 base short and J 4 bases short, with 19 bases between. Germline V gene lookup returns CDR1 LGHDT and CDR2 YNNKEL (reference sequence). The CDR3, as DNA: TGTGCCAGCAGCCAAGGATTAAATTTCGGGCCACGAGAGACCCAGTACTTC. Its protein product is CASSQGLNFGPRETQYF.

V gene TRBV25-1 combines with J gene TRBJ2-5; 8 bases agree with TRBD2. Gene TRBJ2-7 matches the end of the DNA better, so the J call may be wrong. This CDR3 has 15 amino acids. Germline CDR1 and CDR2: MGHDK and SYGVNS. CDR3 sequence (DNA): TGTGCCAGCAGTGACTTTAGCGGGGAGAGCTACGAGCAGTACTTC. Residues: CASSDFSGESYEQYF.

The V and J genes are TRBV6-5 and TRBJ2-5, with D tentatively TRBD2 (5 bases). V lost 5 bases, J lost 4 bases, and 11 bases lay in between. The CDR3 totals 13 residues. Germline CDR1 reads MNHEY; CDR2 reads SVGAGI. As DNA, the CDR3 is TGTGCCAGCAGTCCTGACGGAGGAGAGACCCAGTACTTC. Translated, it gives CASSPDGGETQYF.

This clonotype was seen only a few times. This chain uses TRBV14 with TRBJ2-1; D remains ambiguous. CDR3 length: 17 amino acids. V lost 1 base to trimming and J lost 8 bases, with 21 bases between them. CDR1 is SGHDN and CDR2 is FVKESK in the germline V gene. CDR3 residues: CASSQGLWAPFTHEQFF. The CDR3 bases are TGTGCCAGCAGCCAAGGGCTGTGGGCACCCTTTACACATGAGCAGTTCTTC.

V usage is TRBV6-4 and J usage is TRBJ2-3, with 10 bases that match TRBD2. Germline CDR1 is MRHNA and CDR2 is SNTAGT. V gave up 2 bases and J gave up 8 bases; unmatched junction bases: 4. CDR3 size: 14 residues. Written as DNA, the CDR3 is TGTGCCAGCAGTGACCTAGCGGGGGCAGCTACGCAGTATTTT. Its protein is CASSDLAGAATQYF.

The sample holds a few counts of this clonotype. The chain carries TRBV7-6 and TRBJ2-1; 10 nucleotides agree with TRBD2. Germline V CDR1 and CDR2: SGHVS, FNYEAQ. V lost 5 bases, J lost 4 bases, and 20 bases stayed unmatched. The CDR3 is 20 amino acids. CDR3 loop: CASSPPFSGRTYDWYNEQFF. The CDR3 DNA follows: TGTGCCAGCAGCCCCCCCTTTAGCGGGAGGACCTACGATTGGTACAATGAGCAGTTCTTC.

This clonotype turned up a few times. J is TRBJ1-5 and V is TRBV7-2; possible D gene TRBD1, 6 bases. V was trimmed by 6 bases and J by 5 bases, leaving 14 bases between them. CDR3 length: 14 amino acids. Looked up from germline, CDR1 is SGHTA and CDR2 is FQGNSA. The chain's CDR3 is CASRTGLSDQPQHF. CDR3 coding DNA: TGTGCCAGCAGAACAGGGCTCTCGGATCAGCCCCAGCATTTT. The full variable domain, in which reference TRBV7-2 and TRBJ1-5 provide the parts outside the CDR3, is GAGVSQSPSNKVTEKGKDVELRCDPISGHTALYWYRQSLGQGLEFLIYFQGNSAPDKSGLPSDRFSAERTGGSVSTLTIQRTQQEDSAVYLCASRTGLSDQPQHFGDGTRLSIL.

The chain employs TRBV10-3 and TRBJ2-2, with 9 bases fitting TRBD1. In germline, CDR1 is ENHRY, CDR2 SYGVKD. With V trimmed by 11 bases and J by 2 bases, 6 bases remained unmatched. CDR3 size: 14 residues. The CDR3 reads CASKGQGNTGELFF. CDR3 nucleotide sequence: TGTGCCTCCAAGGGACAGGGTAACACCGGGGAGCTGTTTTTT.

The rearrangement uses TRBV10-3 and TRBJ2-5; 8 bases are shared with TRBD1. With the DNA end fitting TRBJ2-1 better, the J assignment may be wrong. Germline V gene data show CDR1 as ENHRY and CDR2 as SYGVKD. The CDR3 extends over 12 amino acids. CDR3 bases: TGTGCCATCAAAACAGGGGGCAATGAGCAGTTCTTC. This codes for CAIKTGGNEQFF.

The J gene is TRBJ2-5, the V gene TRBV20-1; the D gene is possibly TRBD2 (5 bases). The DNA matches TRBJ2-7 better at its end, which makes the J call doubtful. Germline assignment: CDR1 DFQATT and CDR2 SNEGSKA (reference sequence). The CDR3 sequence is 13 residues long. The CDR3 DNA reads as TGCAGTGCTACGGACTCGATTTCCTACGAGCAGTACTTC. Translated: CSATDSISYEQYF.

The rearrangement links TRBV27 to TRBJ2-1, with 7 bases lining up with TRBD1. V dropped 5 bases and J dropped 8; count of bases not matched to a gene: 15. There are 16 residues in the CDR3. From germline, CDR1 is MNHEY and CDR2 SMNVEV (reference sequence). CDR3 DNA sequence: TGTGCCAGCAGTAGAACCGGGACAGTCACCCGGGATGAGCAGTTCTTC. This codes for CASSRTGTVTRDEQFF.

The CDR3 coding sequence is TGTGCCAGCATCCGGAGCGGTTTCACAGATACGCAGTATTTT. Protein product: CASIRSGFTDTQYF. The gene calls are TRBV7-2 and TRBJ2-3; a weak D match, TRBD2 (5 bases). The germline V gene has CDR1 SGHTA and CDR2 FQGNSA. This CDR3 contains 14 residues. V was pared by 7 bases and J by 2 bases, with 13 bases between. Complete variable domain (other parts from reference TRBV7-2 and TRBJ2-3): GAGVSQSPSNKVTEKGKDVELRCDPISGHTALYWYRQSLGQGLEFLIYFQGNSAPDKSGLPSDRFSAERTGGSVSTLTIQRTQQEDSAVYLCASIRSGFTDTQYFGPGTRLTVL.

The rearrangement joins TRBV30 to TRBJ1-4; D is ambiguous. The CDR3 extends over 14 amino acids. V lost 4 bases to trimming and J lost 4 bases, with 13 bases between them. CDR1 and CDR2 (germline): GTSNPN, SVGIG (reference sequence). CDR3 residues: CAWNMGSGNEKLFF. DNA of the CDR3: TGTGCCTGGAACATGGGGTCCGGTAATGAAAAACTGTTTTTT.

The chain recombines TRBV7-2 with TRBJ2-7; no definite D call. V was shortened by 5 bases and J by 7 bases, with 18 bases between the two germline ends. Germline CDR1 and CDR2: SGHTA and FQGNSA. The CDR3 loop spans 14 amino acids. This CDR3 is CASSTTSGAAEQYF. CDR3 bases: TGTGCCAGCAGCACTACTTCGGGCGCGGCTGAGCAGTACTTC. The full variable domain, its missing parts supplied by reference TRBV7-2 and TRBJ2-7, is GAGVSQSPSNKVTEKGKDVELRCDPISGHTALYWYRQSLGQGLEFLIYFQGNSAPDKSGLPSDRFSAERTGGSVSTLTIQRTQQEDSAVYLCASSTTSGAAEQYFGPGTRLTVT.

This clonotype was seen a few times. This chain links TRBV7-9 with TRBJ2-1; TRBD1 agrees at 8 bases. The end of the DNA is better explained by TRBJ2-7, so the J call may be wrong. The CDR3 has 17 amino acids. CDR1 is SEHNR and CDR2 is FQNEAQ in the germline V gene (reference sequence). CDR3 protein: CASSPNDLTGEVYEQYF. CDR3 DNA sequence: TGTGCCAGCAGCCCAAACGACCTGACAGGGGAGGTCTACGAGCAGTACTTC.

This clonotype was counted a single time. The chain joins TRBV2 to TRBJ2-5, with D maybe TRBD1 (6 bases). This CDR3 spans 15 amino acids. V shed 3 bases and J shed 3 bases, with 14 bases lying between them. From germline, CDR1 is SNHLY and CDR2 FYNNEI. CDR3 residues: CASSERRTAKETQYF. The CDR3 DNA sequence: TGTGCCAGCAGTGAGCGCAGGACAGCTAAAGAGACCCAGTACTTC.